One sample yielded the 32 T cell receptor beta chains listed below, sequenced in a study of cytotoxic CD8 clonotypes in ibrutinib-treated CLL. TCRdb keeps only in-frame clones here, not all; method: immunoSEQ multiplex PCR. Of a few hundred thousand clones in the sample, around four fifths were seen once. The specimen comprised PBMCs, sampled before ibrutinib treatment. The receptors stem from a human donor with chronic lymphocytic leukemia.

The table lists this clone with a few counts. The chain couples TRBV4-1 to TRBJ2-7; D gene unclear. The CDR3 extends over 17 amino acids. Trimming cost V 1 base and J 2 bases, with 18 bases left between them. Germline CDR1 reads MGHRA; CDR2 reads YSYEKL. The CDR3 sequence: CASSQVGFGKGAYEQYF. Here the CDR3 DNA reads TGCGCCAGCAGCCAAGTGGGGTTTGGCAAAGGAGCCTACGAGCAGTACTTC.

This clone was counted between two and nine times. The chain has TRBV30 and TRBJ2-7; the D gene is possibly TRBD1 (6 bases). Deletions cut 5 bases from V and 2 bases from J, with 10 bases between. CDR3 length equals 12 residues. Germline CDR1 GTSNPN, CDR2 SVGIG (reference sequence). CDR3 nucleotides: TGTGCCTGGGGTGGACAGCCCTACGAGCAGTACTTC. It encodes CAWGGQPYEQYF.

The CDR3 is CASSFGRYLRETQYF. CDR3 bases: TGTGCCAGCAGCTTCGGGCGCTATTTACGGGAGACCCAGTACTTC. The gene calls are TRBV7-2 and TRBJ2-5; D remains unclear. The CDR3 runs 15 residues. CDR1 is SGHTA and CDR2 is FQGNSA in the germline V gene. V dropped 3 bases and J dropped 5 bases, with 16 bases sitting between them. Using reference TRBV7-2 and TRBJ2-5 for the parts outside the CDR3, the full variable domain is GAGVSQSPSNKVTEKGKDVELRCDPISGHTALYWYRQSLGQGLEFLIYFQGNSAPDKSGLPSDRFSAERTGGSVSTLTIQRTQQEDSAVYLCASSFGRYLRETQYFGPGTRLLVL.

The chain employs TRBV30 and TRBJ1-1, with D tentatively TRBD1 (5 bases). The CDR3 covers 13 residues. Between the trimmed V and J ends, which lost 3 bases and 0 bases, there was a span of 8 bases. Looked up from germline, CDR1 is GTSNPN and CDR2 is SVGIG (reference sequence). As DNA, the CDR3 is TGTGCCTGGAGCCGGGGCATGAACACTGAAGCTTTCTTT. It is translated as CAWSRGMNTEAFF.

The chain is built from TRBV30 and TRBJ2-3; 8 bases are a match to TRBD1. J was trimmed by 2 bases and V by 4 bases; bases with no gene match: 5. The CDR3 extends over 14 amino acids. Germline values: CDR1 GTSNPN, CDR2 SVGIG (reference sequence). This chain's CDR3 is CAWNRGMVTDTQYF. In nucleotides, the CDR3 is TGTGCCTGGAACAGGGGGATGGTCACAGATACGCAGTATTTT.

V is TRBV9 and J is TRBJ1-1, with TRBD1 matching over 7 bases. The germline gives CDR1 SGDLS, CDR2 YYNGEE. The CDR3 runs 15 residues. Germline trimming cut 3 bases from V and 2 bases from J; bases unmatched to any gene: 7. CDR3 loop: CASSGSGTENTEAFF. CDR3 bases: TGTGCCAGCAGCGGCTCCGGGACAGAAAACACTGAAGCTTTCTTT.

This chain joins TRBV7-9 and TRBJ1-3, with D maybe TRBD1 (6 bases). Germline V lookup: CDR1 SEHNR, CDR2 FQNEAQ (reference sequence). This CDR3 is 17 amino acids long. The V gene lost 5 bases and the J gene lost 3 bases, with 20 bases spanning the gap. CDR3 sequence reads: CASSATGTGAFGNTIYF. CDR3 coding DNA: TGTGCCAGCAGCGCAACCGGGACGGGGGCGTTTGGAAACACCATATATTTT.

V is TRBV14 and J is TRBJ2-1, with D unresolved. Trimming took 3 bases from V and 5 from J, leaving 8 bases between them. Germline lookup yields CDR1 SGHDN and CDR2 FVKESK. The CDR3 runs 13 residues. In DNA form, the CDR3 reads TGTGCCAGCAGCCACTCACAAAACAATGAGCAGTTCTTC. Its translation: CASSHSQNNEQFF.

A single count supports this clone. The CDR3 DNA is TGTGCCAGCAGCTTATTTGGCGGGAAGGTTGAGCAGTACTTC. It specifies CASSLFGGKVEQYF. The chain uses TRBV7-2 and TRBJ2-5; D possibly corresponds to TRBD2 (6 bases). The V end lost 2 bases, the J end lost 11 bases, and 18 bases lay between the germline ends. Germline loops: CDR1 SGHTA, CDR2 FQGNSA. The CDR3 has 14 residues.

The CDR3 protein is CASSEVRTTNQPQHF. The CDR3 DNA reads as TGTGCCAGCAGTGAAGTCAGAACCACCAATCAGCCCCAGCATTTT. The chain combines TRBV6-1 with TRBJ1-5; no definite D call. CDR1 is MNHNS, CDR2 SASEGT, per germline. V lost 1 base to trimming and J lost 3 bases, with 10 bases between them. The CDR3 loop spans 15 amino acids.

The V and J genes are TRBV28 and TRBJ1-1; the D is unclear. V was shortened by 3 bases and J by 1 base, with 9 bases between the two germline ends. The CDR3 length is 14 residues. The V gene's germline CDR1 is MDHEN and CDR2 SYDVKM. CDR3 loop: CASSFGPKNTEAFF. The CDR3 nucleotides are TGTGCCAGCAGTTTTGGCCCGAAGAACACTGAAGCTTTCTTT.

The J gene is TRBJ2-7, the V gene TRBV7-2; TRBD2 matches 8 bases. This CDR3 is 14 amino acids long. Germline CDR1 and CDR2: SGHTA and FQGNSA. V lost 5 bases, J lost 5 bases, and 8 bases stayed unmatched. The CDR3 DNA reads TGTGCCAGCAGCCGCGGGACTAGTCTCCACGAGCAGTACTTC. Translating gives CASSRGTSLHEQYF.

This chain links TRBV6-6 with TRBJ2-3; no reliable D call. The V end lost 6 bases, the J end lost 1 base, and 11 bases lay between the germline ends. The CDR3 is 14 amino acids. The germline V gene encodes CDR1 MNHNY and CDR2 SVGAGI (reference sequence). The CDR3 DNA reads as TGTGCCAGCAGCCCTGTAGTGGGCACAGATACGCAGTATTTT. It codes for CASSPVVGTDTQYF.

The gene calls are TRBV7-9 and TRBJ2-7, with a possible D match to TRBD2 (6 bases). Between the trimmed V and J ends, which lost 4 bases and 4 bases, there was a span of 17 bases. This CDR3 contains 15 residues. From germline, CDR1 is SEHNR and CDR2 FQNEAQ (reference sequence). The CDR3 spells CASSSIGAGPYEQYF. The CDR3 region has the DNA TGTGCCAGCAGCTCGATAGGAGCGGGTCCTTACGAGCAGTACTTC.

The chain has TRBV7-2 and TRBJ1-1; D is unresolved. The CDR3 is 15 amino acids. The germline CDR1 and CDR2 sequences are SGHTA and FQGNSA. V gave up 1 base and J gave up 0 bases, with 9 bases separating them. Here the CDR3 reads CASSLGGGLNTEAFF. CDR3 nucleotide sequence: TGTGCCAGCAGCTTAGGGGGAGGGTTGAACACTGAAGCTTTCTTT.

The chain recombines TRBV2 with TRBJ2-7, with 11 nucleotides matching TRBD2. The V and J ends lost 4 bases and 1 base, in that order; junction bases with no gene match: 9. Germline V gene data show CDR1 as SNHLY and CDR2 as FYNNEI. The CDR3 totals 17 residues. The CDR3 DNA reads TGTGCCAGCAGTGTGGACCACCGACTAGCGGGATCCTACGAGCAGTACTTC. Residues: CASSVDHRLAGSYEQYF.

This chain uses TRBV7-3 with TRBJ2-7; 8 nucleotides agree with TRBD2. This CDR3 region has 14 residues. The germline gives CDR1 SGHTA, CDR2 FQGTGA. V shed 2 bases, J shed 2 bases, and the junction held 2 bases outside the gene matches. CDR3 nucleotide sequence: TGTGCCAGCAGCTTAGCGGGAGGTCCCTACGAGCAGTACTTC. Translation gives CASSLAGGPYEQYF.

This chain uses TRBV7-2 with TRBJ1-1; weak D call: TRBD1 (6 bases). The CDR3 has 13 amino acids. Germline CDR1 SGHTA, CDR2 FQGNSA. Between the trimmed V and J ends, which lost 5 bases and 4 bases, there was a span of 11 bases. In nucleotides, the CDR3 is TGTGCCAGCAGCATCCCGGGGGCCACTGAAGCTTTCTTT. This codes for CASSIPGATEAFF.

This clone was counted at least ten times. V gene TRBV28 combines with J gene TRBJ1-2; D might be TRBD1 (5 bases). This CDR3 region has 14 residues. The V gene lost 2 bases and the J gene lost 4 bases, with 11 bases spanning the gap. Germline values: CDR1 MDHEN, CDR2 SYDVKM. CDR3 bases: TGTGCCAGCAGTTTAGCCAGGGTCGGCTATGGCTACACCTTC. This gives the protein CASSLARVGYGYTF.

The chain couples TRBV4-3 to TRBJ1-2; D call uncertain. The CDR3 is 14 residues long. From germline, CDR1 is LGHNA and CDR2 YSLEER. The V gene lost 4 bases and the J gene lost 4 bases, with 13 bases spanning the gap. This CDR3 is CASSREGSSYGYTF. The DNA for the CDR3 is TGCGCCAGCAGCCGTGAAGGATCTAGCTATGGCTACACCTTC.

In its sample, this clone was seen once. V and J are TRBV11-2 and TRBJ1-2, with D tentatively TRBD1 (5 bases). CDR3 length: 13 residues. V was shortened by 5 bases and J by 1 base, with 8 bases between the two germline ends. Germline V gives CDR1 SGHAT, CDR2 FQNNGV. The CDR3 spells CASSQTVNYGYTF. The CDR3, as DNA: TGTGCCAGCAGCCAGACAGTTAACTATGGCTACACCTTC.

CDR3 DNA sequence: TGCGCCAGCAGCTTCCCTAGCGGCCAAGAGACCCAGTACTTC. This codes for CASSFPSGQETQYF. J is TRBJ2-5 and V is TRBV5-1; 7 bases match TRBD2. J gave up 1 base and V 2 bases, and 2 bases lay outside the gene matches. Germline CDR1 reads SGHRS; CDR2 reads YFSETQ. The CDR3 spans 14 residues.

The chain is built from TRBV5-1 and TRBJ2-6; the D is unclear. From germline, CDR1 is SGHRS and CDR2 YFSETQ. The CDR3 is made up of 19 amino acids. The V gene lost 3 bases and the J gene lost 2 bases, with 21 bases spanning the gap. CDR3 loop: CASSSSLLGEITGANVLTF. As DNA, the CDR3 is TGCGCCAGCAGCTCCTCCCTTTTGGGTGAGATAACTGGGGCCAACGTCCTGACTTTC.

The CDR3 loop is CASSSGPNKNTEAFF. CDR3 DNA sequence: TGTGCCAGCAGCTCCGGGCCGAACAAGAACACTGAAGCTTTCTTT. This sequence joins TRBV7-9 and TRBJ1-1; unclear D gene. The CDR3 spans 15 residues. Germline CDR1 is SEHNR and CDR2 is FQNEAQ (reference sequence). V was shortened by 4 bases and J by 1 base, with 13 bases between the two germline ends.

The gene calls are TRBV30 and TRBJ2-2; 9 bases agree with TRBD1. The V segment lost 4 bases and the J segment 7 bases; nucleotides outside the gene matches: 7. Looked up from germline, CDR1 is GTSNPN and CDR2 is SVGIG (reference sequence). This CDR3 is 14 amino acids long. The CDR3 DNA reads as TGTGCCTGGACAACCGGGACAGGGATCGGGGAGCTGTTTTTT. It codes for CAWTTGTGIGELFF.

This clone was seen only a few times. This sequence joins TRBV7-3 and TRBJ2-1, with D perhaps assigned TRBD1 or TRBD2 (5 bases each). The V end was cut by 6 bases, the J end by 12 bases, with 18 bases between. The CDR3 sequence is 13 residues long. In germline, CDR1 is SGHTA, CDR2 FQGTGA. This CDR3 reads CASRPTGTERQFF. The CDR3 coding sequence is TGTGCCAGCAGGCCAACCGGGACCGAGAGGCAGTTCTTC.

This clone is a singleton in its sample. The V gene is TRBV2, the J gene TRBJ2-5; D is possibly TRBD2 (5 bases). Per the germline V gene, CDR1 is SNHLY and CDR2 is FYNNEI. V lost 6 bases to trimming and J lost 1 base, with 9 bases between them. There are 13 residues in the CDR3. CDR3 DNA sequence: TGTGCCAGCAGGACGGGATTCCAAGAGACCCAGTACTTC. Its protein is CASRTGFQETQYF.

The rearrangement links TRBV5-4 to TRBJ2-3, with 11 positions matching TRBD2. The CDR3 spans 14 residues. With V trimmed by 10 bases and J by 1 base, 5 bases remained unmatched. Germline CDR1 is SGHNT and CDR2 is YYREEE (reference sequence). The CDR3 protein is CAWTSGFGTDTQYF. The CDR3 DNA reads TGTGCCTGGACTAGCGGGTTTGGCACAGATACGCAGTATTTT.

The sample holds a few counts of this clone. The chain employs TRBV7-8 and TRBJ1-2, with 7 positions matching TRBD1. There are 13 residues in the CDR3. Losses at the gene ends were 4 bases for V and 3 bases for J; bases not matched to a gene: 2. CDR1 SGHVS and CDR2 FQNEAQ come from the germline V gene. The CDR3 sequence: CASSSTGDYGYTF. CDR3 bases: TGTGCCAGCAGCTCAACAGGGGACTATGGCTACACCTTC.

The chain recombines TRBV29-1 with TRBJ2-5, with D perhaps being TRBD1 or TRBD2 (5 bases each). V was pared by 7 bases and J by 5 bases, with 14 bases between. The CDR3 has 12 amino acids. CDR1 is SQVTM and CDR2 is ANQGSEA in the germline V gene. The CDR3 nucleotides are TGCAGCGCTGGACCTTGGGGGGAGACCCAGTACTTC. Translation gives CSAGPWGETQYF.

CDR3 in amino acids: CASSSTWSGYTF. Here the CDR3 DNA reads TGTGCCAGCAGCTCAACTTGGTCCGGCTACACCTTC. The chain couples TRBV5-6 to TRBJ1-2; no firm D call. The V end was cut by 3 bases, the J end by 8 bases, with 11 bases between. Per the germline V gene, CDR1 is SGHDT and CDR2 is YYEEEE. The CDR3 runs 12 residues.

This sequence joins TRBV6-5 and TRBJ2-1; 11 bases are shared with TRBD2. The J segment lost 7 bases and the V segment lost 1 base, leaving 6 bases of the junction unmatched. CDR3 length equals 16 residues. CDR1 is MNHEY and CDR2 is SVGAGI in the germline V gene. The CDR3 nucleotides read TGTGCCAGCAGTTACTTTACTAGCGGGAGACAGAATGAGCAGTTCTTC. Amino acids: CASSYFTSGRQNEQFF.